This T cell receptor beta chain is from a study of neurological immune-mediated disorders. TCRdb reprocessed the 5' RACE reads via MiXCR and lists one record per CDR3 protein. The repertoire holds about 66,000 distinct CDR3 sequences, with 3.5% to 5% as singletons. This clonotype was counted ten times or more. Germline V gives CDR1 MGHRA, CDR2 YSYEKL. The V and J ends lost 7 bases and 6 bases, in that order; junction bases with no gene match: 11. CDR3 size: 17 residues. This chain connects TRBV4-1 to TRBJ2-3, with 15 bases aligning to TRBD2. The sequenced sample consisted of PBMCs. The sequence derives from a man aged 30-40 years with multiple sclerosis. The CDR3 nucleotides read TGCGCCAGCACCCTCCGGACTAGCGGGGGGGCACGGGATACGCAGTATTTT. This translates into CASTLRTSGGARDTQYF.